The T cell receptor beta chain described here comes from a study of shared clonotypes between healthy human individuals. Naive CD8 cells lacked CD45RO, underwent positive selection for CCR7 and left out terminally differentiated effector memory CD45RA+ cells. TCRdb's table, derived via immunoSEQ multiplex PCR, lists solely in-frame clones and lacks some. The sample has roughly 1,800,000 clones, approximately 94% seen once; the top ten hold around 1.2%. From germline, CDR1 is MGHRA and CDR2 YSYEKL. The CDR3 runs 10 residues. V was cut by 8 bases and J by 14 bases, with 14 bases left in between. Material for sequencing was naive CD8+ T cells sorted from blood. This chain uses TRBV4-1 with TRBJ2-3; the D gene could be TRBD1 or TRBD2 (5 bases each). The receptor was isolated from a man younger than 35 in good health. The CDR3 bases are TGCGCCAGCGGGGGTAGTCGCCTGTATTTT. Translation gives CASGGSRLYF.